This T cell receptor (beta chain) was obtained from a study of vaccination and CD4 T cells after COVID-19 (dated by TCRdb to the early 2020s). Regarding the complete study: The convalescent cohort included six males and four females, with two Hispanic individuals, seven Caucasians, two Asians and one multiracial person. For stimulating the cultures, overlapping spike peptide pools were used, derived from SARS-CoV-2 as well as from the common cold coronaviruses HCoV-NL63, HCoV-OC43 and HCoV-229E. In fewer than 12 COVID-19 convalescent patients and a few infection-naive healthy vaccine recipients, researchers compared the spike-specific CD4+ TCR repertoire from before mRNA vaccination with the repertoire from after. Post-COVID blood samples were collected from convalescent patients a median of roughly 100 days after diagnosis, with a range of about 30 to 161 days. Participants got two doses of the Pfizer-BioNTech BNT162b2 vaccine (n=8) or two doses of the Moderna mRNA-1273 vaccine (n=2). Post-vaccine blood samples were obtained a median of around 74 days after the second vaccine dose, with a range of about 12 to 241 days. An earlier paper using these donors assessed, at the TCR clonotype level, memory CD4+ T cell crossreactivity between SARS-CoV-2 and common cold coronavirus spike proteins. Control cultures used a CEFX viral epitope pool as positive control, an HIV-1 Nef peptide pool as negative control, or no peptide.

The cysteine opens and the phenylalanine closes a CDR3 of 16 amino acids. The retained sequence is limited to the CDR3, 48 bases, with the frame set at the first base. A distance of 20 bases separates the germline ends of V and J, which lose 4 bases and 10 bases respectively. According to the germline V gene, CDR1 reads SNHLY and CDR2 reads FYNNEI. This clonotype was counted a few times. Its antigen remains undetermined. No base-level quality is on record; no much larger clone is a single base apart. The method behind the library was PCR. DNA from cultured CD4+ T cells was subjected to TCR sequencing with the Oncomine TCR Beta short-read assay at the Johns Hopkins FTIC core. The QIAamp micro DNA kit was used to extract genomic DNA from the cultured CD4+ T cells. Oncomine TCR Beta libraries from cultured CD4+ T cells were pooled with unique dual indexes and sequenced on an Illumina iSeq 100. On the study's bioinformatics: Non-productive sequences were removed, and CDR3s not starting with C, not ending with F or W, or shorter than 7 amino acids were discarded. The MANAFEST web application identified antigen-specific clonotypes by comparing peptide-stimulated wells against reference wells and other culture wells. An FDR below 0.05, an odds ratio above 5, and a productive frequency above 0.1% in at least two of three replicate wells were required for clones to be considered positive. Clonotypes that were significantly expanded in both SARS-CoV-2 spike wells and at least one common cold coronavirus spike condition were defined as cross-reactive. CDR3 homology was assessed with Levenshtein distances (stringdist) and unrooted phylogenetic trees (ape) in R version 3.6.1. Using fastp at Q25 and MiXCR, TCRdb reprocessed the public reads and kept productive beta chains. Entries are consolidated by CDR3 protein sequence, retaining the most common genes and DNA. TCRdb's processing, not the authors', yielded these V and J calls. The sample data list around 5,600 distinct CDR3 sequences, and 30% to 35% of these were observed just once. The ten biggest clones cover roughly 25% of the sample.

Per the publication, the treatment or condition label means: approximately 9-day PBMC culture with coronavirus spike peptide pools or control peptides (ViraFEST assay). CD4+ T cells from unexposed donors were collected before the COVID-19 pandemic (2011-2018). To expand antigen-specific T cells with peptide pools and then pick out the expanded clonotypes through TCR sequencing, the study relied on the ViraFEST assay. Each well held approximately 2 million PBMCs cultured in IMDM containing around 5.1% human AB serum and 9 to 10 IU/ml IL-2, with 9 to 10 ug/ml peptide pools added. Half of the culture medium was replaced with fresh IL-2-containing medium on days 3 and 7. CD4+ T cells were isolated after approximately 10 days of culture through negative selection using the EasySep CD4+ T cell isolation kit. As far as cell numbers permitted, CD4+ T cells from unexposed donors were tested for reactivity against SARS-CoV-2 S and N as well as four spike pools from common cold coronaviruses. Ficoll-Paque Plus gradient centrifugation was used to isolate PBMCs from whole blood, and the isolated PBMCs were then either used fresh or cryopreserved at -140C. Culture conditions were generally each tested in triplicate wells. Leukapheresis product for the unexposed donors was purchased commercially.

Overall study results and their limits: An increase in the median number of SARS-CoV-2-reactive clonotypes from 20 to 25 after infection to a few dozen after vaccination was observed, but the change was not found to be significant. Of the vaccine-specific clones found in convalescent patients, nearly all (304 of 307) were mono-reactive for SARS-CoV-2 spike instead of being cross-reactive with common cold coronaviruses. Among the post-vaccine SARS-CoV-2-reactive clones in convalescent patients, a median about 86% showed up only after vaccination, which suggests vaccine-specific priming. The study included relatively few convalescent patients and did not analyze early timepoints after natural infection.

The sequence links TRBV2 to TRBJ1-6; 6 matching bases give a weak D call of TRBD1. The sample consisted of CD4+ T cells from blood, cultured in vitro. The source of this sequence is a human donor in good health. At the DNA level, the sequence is TGTGCCAGCAGTGGAAGAGGCAGGGGCAGCGGCTCACCCCTCCACTTT. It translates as CASSGRGRGSGSPLHF.